This T cell receptor beta chain was recovered during a study of identical twins. Overall study findings and caveats: Excess sharing between twins was weaker in beta out-of-frame sequences. Insertions ran lower in abundant cord blood beta clonotypes, though not in memory repertoires.

Germline V gene data show CDR1 as MDHEN and CDR2 as SYDVKM. Trimming cost V 6 bases and J 4 bases, with 18 bases left between them. The length of the CDR3 is 15 residues. In regard to this clonotype: Its antigen is not identified.

Through template switching, a universal primer site was introduced, and the cDNA contained unique molecular identifiers. TCRdb recomputed calls from the 5' RACE reads with MiXCR, one row per CDR3 protein. Among around 280,000 distinct CDR3 sequences listed, more than 6.5% were seen once. These data also featured in a second study, about yellow fever vaccine responses in identical twins. That paper states: As reported, the vaccine T cell response of twins seemed partly convergent and partly personalized.

The receptor was isolated from a woman under 30 in good health. The specimen sequenced was memory (CD45RO+) T cells sorted from blood. This chain joins TRBV28 and TRBJ2-5; D might be TRBD1 or TRBD2, each matching 5 bases. In DNA form, the CDR3 reads TGTGCCAGCAGCCCCGGGACCCTCAGGAGAGAGACCCAGTACTTC. Protein product: CASSPGTLRRETQYF.